Listed here are 26 T cell receptor beta chains from one sample, sequenced in a study of OX40 agonist ivuxolimab in advanced cancers. Profiled with immunoSEQ multiplex PCR; TCRdb holds only in-frame clones, not every one. The sample carries approximately 45,000 clones, around 94% recorded once. This sample comprised CD4+ or CD8+ T cells sorted from blood, obtained in a trial of the OX40 agonist ivuxolimab. These TCRs come from an adult with an advanced solid tumor such as melanoma, head and neck, liver or kidney cancer.

This clone was counted a single time. The chain has TRBV19 and TRBJ1-1; 9 bases map to TRBD1. V lost 7 bases to trimming and J lost 0 bases; unmatched junction nucleotides: 12. The germline CDR1 and CDR2 sequences are LNHDA and SQIVND (reference sequence). This CDR3 contains 17 residues. The CDR3 protein is CASIRTGVNRVNTEAFF. The CDR3 DNA sequence: TGTGCCAGTATCCGGACAGGGGTTAATAGGGTGAACACTGAAGCTTTCTTT.

J is TRBJ2-7 and V is TRBV7-2; D is undetermined. V lost 6 bases to trimming and J lost 0 bases, with 15 bases between them. The CDR3 spans 15 residues. CDR1 SGHTA and CDR2 FQGNSA come from the germline V gene. Here the CDR3 reads CASSPIPGYSYEQYF. The CDR3 DNA follows: TGTGCCAGCAGTCCCATTCCGGGCTACTCCTACGAGCAGTACTTC.

J is TRBJ2-3 and V is TRBV7-9; D ambiguous. The germline gives CDR1 SEHNR, CDR2 FQNEAQ (reference sequence). This CDR3 region has 13 residues. V dropped 5 bases and J dropped 2 bases, with 8 bases sitting between them. CDR3 DNA sequence: TGTGCCAGCAGCCGACATATCACAGATACGCAGTATTTT. Amino acids: CASSRHITDTQYF.

This clone appeared a single time. V usage is TRBV11-3 and J usage is TRBJ1-1; D is unresolved. Looked up from germline, CDR1 is SGHNT and CDR2 is YENEEA. V was cut by 5 bases and J by 8 bases, with 15 bases left in between. The CDR3 runs to 13 residues. CDR3 DNA sequence: TGTGCCAGCAGCCCTGGACTGAGTTTGGAAGCTTTCTTT. This codes for CASSPGLSLEAFF.

This sequence joins TRBV5-6 and TRBJ2-5, with 8 bases identical to TRBD2. Germline CDR1 and CDR2: SGHDT and YYEEEE. The CDR3 length is 16 residues. J was trimmed by 5 bases and V by 4 bases; bases with no gene match: 13. In DNA, the CDR3 is TGTGCCAGCAGCCTTGCCACCGGGACTAGTTTGGAGACCCAGTACTTC. Its translation is CASSLATGTSLETQYF.

This clone was observed a few times. The J gene is TRBJ2-5, the V gene TRBV9; D is undetermined. With 4 bases removed from V and 0 bases from J, the gap between germline ends came to 4 bases. The CDR3 is made up of 12 amino acids. Germline V gene data show CDR1 as SGDLS and CDR2 as YYNGEE. Written as DNA, the CDR3 is TGTGCCAGCAGCCCCAACCAAGAGACCCAGTACTTC. It specifies CASSPNQETQYF.

The rearrangement links TRBV11-1 to TRBJ2-3; D gene uncertain. This CDR3 comprises 15 residues. CDR1 is SGHAT, CDR2 FQDESV, per germline (reference sequence). V lost 0 bases and J lost 4, with 11 bases in between. CDR3 residues: CASSLAYPSADTQYF. The CDR3 DNA sequence: TGTGCCAGCAGCTTAGCTTACCCTTCCGCAGATACGCAGTATTTT.

This chain connects TRBV9 to TRBJ1-1; D call uncertain. The CDR3 has 14 amino acids. Trimming took off 4 bases at V and 4 bases at J, with 14 bases between the two ends. Germline V gene lookup returns CDR1 SGDLS and CDR2 YYNGEE. CDR3 sequence: CASSPSGVGTEAFF. The CDR3, as DNA: TGTGCCAGCAGCCCCAGTGGGGTAGGCACTGAAGCTTTCTTT.

The J gene is TRBJ2-3, the V gene TRBV11-3; TRBD2 matches 9 bases. Germline CDR1 is SGHNT and CDR2 is YENEEA. After removal of 1 base from V and 5 bases from J, the junction contained 4 bases not matched to a gene. This CDR3 has 15 amino acids. CDR3: CASSLVAGVEDTQYF. CDR3 nucleotides: TGTGCCAGCAGCTTAGTAGCGGGAGTGGAAGATACGCAGTATTTT.

The chain is built from TRBV7-8 and TRBJ1-3; D call uncertain. V was clipped by 5 bases and J by 0 bases, with 8 bases between them. Germline V gene lookup returns CDR1 SGHVS and CDR2 FQNEAQ. There are 14 residues in the CDR3. This chain's CDR3 is CASSRLGSGNTIYF. The CDR3 DNA reads TGTGCCAGCAGCCGTTTGGGCTCTGGAAACACCATATATTTT. The full variable domain, with the rest looked up from reference TRBV7-8 and TRBJ1-3, is GAGVSQSPRYKVAKRGQDVALRCDPISGHVSLFWYQQALGQGPEFLTYFQNEAQLDKSGLPSDRFFAERPEGSVSTLKIQRTQQEDSAVYLCASSRLGSGNTIYFGEGSWLTVV.

This rearrangement joins TRBV30 to TRBJ1-1, with TRBD1 matching over 7 bases. Germline values: CDR1 GTSNPN, CDR2 SVGIG (reference sequence). CDR3 length equals 13 residues. J gave up 7 bases and V 2 bases, and 7 bases lay outside the gene matches. The CDR3 is CAWSSLGGVEAFF. The CDR3 DNA follows: TGTGCCTGGAGTAGTCTAGGGGGCGTTGAAGCTTTCTTT.

The V call is TRBV4-2, the J call TRBJ1-4; tentatively, D is TRBD1 (6 bases). The CDR3 sequence is 11 residues long. Germline lookup yields CDR1 LGHNA and CDR2 YNFKEQ. V was pared by 4 bases and J by 12 bases, with 9 bases between. CDR3 loop: CASSRGAELFF. CDR3 bases: TGTGCCAGCAGCCGGGGGGCGGAACTGTTTTTT.

The rearrangement uses TRBV9 and TRBJ2-7; D may be TRBD1 (6 bases). V gave up 4 bases and J gave up 0 bases, with 14 bases separating them. The CDR3 consists of 15 residues. Looked up from germline, CDR1 is SGDLS and CDR2 is YYNGEE. The CDR3 DNA reads TGTGCCAGCAGCCCCTCCAGGGACAACTCCTACGAGCAGTACTTC. It encodes CASSPSRDNSYEQYF.

The chain recombines TRBV28 with TRBJ2-7; D is unclear. Trimming took 3 bases from V and 3 from J, leaving 12 bases between them. The CDR3 contains 14 residues. Germline V CDR1 and CDR2: MDHEN, SYDVKM. CDR3 nucleotide sequence: TGTGCCAGCAGTTTTCCGGGCAGTATCTACGAGCAGTACTTC. It codes for CASSFPGSIYEQYF. The full variable domain, rest sourced from reference TRBV28 and TRBJ2-7, is DVKVTQSSRYLVKRTGEKVFLECVQDMDHENMFWYRQDPGLGLRLIYFSYDVKMKEKGDIPEGYSVSREKKERFSLILESASTNQTSMYLCASSFPGSIYEQYFGPGTRLTVT.

J is TRBJ1-1 and V is TRBV19; D uncertain. The V gene's germline CDR1 is LNHDA and CDR2 SQIVND (reference sequence). This CDR3 comprises 13 residues. Trimming pared 6 bases from V and 3 bases from J, leaving 11 bases between. Here the CDR3 reads CASRGAADTEAFF. DNA for the CDR3: TGTGCCAGTAGGGGAGCGGCGGACACTGAAGCTTTCTTT.

This chain uses TRBV9 with TRBJ1-3, with TRBD1 matching over 7 bases. This CDR3 is built from 15 residues. The ends lost 0 bases at V and 2 bases at J; junction bases unmatched: 2. From germline, CDR1 is SGDLS and CDR2 YYNGEE. The CDR3 DNA reads as TGTGCCAGCAGCGTAGGTCAGGGGGCTGGAAACACCATATATTTT. Residues: CASSVGQGAGNTIYF. Looking up the rest from reference TRBV9 and TRBJ1-3 gives the full variable domain: DSGVTQTPKHLITATGQRVTLRCSPRSGDLSVYWYQQSLDQGLQFLIQYYNGEERAKGNILERFSAQQFPDLHSELNLSSLELGDSALYFCASSVGQGAGNTIYFGEGSWLTVV.

The chain is built from TRBV14 and TRBJ2-3; possibly TRBD1 for D (5 bases). The CDR3 runs to 15 residues. Deletions cut 0 bases from V and 0 bases from J, with 7 bases between. Germline CDR1 is SGHDN and CDR2 is FVKESK. The CDR3 is CASSQEGASTDTQYF. The CDR3 region has the DNA TGTGCCAGCAGCCAAGAAGGGGCGAGCACAGATACGCAGTATTTT.

The chain employs TRBV14 and TRBJ2-5; D is ambiguous. V gave up 3 bases and J gave up 5 bases, with 7 bases separating them. The CDR3 contains 12 residues. Germline V CDR1 and CDR2: SGHDN, FVKESK. The CDR3 protein is CASSHPGETQYF. The CDR3 nucleotides are TGTGCCAGCAGCCACCCCGGGGAGACCCAGTACTTC.

V usage is TRBV9 and J usage is TRBJ2-7; 12 positions match TRBD2. The germline V gene encodes CDR1 SGDLS and CDR2 YYNGEE. The CDR3 length is 16 residues. J gave up 5 bases and V 0 bases, and 6 bases lay outside the gene matches. The CDR3 nucleotides are TGTGCCAGCAGCGTAGATAAGCTAGCGGGAGGGGACGAGCAGTACTTC. It codes for CASSVDKLAGGDEQYF.

This clone has only one observation. This chain links TRBV9 with TRBJ1-1, with a possible D match to TRBD1 (6 bases). Germline V CDR1 and CDR2: SGDLS, YYNGEE. V was trimmed by 3 bases and J by 5 bases, leaving 26 bases between them. CDR3 length: 18 residues. CDR3 amino acids: CASSEPSEGGGGITEAFF. The CDR3 nucleotides read TGTGCCAGCAGCGAGCCCAGTGAGGGCGGGGGCGGTATAACTGAAGCTTTCTTT.

CDR3 in amino acids: CASSVSVLGSDSEIYGYTF. As DNA, the CDR3 is TGTGCCAGCAGCGTATCCGTCTTGGGTTCAGACAGCGAGATCTATGGCTACACCTTC. The chain recombines TRBV9 with TRBJ1-2; possible D gene TRBD1, 5 bases. V dropped 1 base and J dropped 4 bases, with 26 bases sitting between them. This CDR3 comprises 19 residues. Germline CDR1 reads SGDLS; CDR2 reads YYNGEE.

This sequence joins TRBV9 and TRBJ2-1, with D maybe TRBD2 (6 bases). Trimming pared 3 bases from V and 0 bases from J, leaving 19 bases between. Germline lookup yields CDR1 SGDLS and CDR2 YYNGEE. The length of the CDR3 is 18 residues. CDR3 amino acids: CASSAPSGRTSSYNEQFF. DNA of the CDR3: TGTGCCAGCAGCGCCCCGAGCGGGCGGACCTCCTCCTACAATGAGCAGTTCTTC.

The rearrangement joins TRBV14 to TRBJ2-3; D gene ambiguous. This CDR3 comprises 17 residues. The germline V gene encodes CDR1 SGHDN and CDR2 FVKESK. The ends were cut back, 3 bases at V and 4 bases at J, with 20 bases in the middle. CDR3 in amino acids: CASSQGLLGLLPDTQYF. The CDR3 DNA follows: TGTGCCAGCAGCCAGGGTCTTCTAGGGCTCCTTCCAGATACGCAGTATTTT.

The chain has TRBV28 and TRBJ2-3; possible D gene TRBD1, 5 bases. Trimming removed 7 bases from V and 13 bases from J, with 18 bases in between. The CDR3 sequence is 12 residues long. Germline V lookup: CDR1 MDHEN, CDR2 SYDVKM. DNA for the CDR3: TGTGCCAGCAATGTAGGGGTTGATGAGGAGTATTTT. It yields the protein CASNVGVDEEYF. Supplemented by reference TRBV28 and TRBJ2-3, the full variable domain reads DVKVTQSSRYLVKRTGEKVFLECVQDMDHENMFWYRQDPGLGLRLIYFSYDVKMKEKGDIPEGYSVSREKKERFSLILESASTNQTSMYLCASNVGVDEEYFGPGTRLTVL.

The chain has TRBV19 and TRBJ2-7; D is undetermined. The CDR3 contains 16 residues. Germline lookup yields CDR1 LNHDA and CDR2 SQIVND (reference sequence). Trimming removed 1 base from V and 1 base from J, with 14 bases in between. Here the CDR3 reads CASSIALAGLSYEQYF. The CDR3 nucleotides read TGTGCCAGTAGTATAGCTCTTGCAGGTCTTTCCTACGAGCAGTACTTC.

This clone was seen a handful of times. The chain couples TRBV4-3 to TRBJ2-1; the D is unclear. The CDR3 loop spans 14 amino acids. Germline CDR1 and CDR2: LGHNA and YSLEER. V lost 0 bases and J lost 2, with 5 bases in between. In DNA, the CDR3 is TGCGCCAGCAGCCAAGATCCCCCCTACAATGAGCAGTTCTTC. It encodes CASSQDPPYNEQFF.